What follows are 18 T cell receptor beta chains derived from one specimen sequenced in a study of cytomegalovirus exposure and HLA in healthy donors. The primer mix had 60 Vbeta and 13 Jbeta primers. The assay was immunoSEQ multiplex PCR, and TCRdb's table has in-frame clones only and misses some. The data show 90,000 to 130,000 clones, almost 70% seen once. Source material: PBMCs. The origin of the receptors is a man aged 30 to 45 in good health and CMV-seropositive.

This clone was seen more than once but under ten times. The rearrangement joins TRBV27 to TRBJ1-2; D remains unclear. The CDR3 consists of 11 residues. CDR1 is MNHEY, CDR2 SMNVEV, per germline (reference sequence). The ends were cut back, 11 bases at V and 4 bases at J, with 11 bases in the middle. The CDR3 DNA sequence: TGTGCCGTTTTAACAAGCTATGGCTACACCTTC. Encoded protein: CAVLTSYGYTF.

The chain uses TRBV7-2 and TRBJ2-7; 10 bases line up with TRBD2. In germline, CDR1 is SGHTA, CDR2 FQGNSA. The CDR3 contains 19 residues. With V trimmed by 6 bases and J by 3 bases, 20 bases remained unmatched. This chain's CDR3 is CASSSIHTPTSGRVYEQYV. CDR3 DNA sequence: TGTGCCAGCAGTTCAATACATACCCCAACCAGCGGGAGGGTCTACGAGCAGTACGTC.

The sample holds a few counts of this clone. V and J are TRBV6-1 and TRBJ2-5, with 7 bases identical to TRBD2. Trimming took 4 bases from V and 5 from J; bases not matched to a gene: 7. The CDR3 runs 14 residues. Germline CDR1 reads MNHNS; CDR2 reads SASEGT. The CDR3 region is CASSAGLPRETQYF. The DNA for the CDR3 is TGTGCCAGCAGTGCGGGACTACCTCGGGAGACCCAGTACTTC.

The chain links TRBV7-2 to TRBJ2-3, with 10 bases identical to TRBD1. Germline V gene sequence: CDR1 SGHTA, CDR2 FQGNSA. The CDR3 runs to 15 residues. The V and J ends lost 3 bases and 5 bases, in that order; junction bases with no gene match: 5. CDR3 nucleotide sequence: TGTGCCAGCAGCTTGGTGACAGGGGGCGTAGATACGCAGTATTTT. It is translated as CASSLVTGGVDTQYF.

This sequence joins TRBV4-3 and TRBJ2-1; D perhaps matches TRBD1 (6 bases). V lost 0 bases, J lost 3 bases, and 12 bases lay in between. There are 16 residues in the CDR3. From germline, CDR1 is LGHNA and CDR2 YSLEER. The CDR3 region has the DNA TGCGCCAGCAGCCAAGAGGGGGCCCCTAGCTACAATGAGCAGTTCTTC. Translation gives CASSQEGAPSYNEQFF.

The sample holds one count of this clone. The chain employs TRBV6-5 and TRBJ2-1; the match to TRBD1 covers 7 bases. Germline assignment: CDR1 MNHEY and CDR2 SVGAGI. Unmatched junction bases numbered 7, after V lost 6 bases and J lost 5 bases. This CDR3 region has 14 residues. The CDR3 reads CASSPPRGNNEQFF. For the CDR3, the DNA is TGTGCCAGCAGCCCCCCCAGGGGGAACAATGAGCAGTTCTTC.

The chain joins TRBV6-5 to TRBJ2-5, with a tentative D call TRBD1 (6 bases). The CDR3 has 13 residues. Germline-derived CDR1 and CDR2 are MNHEY and SVGAGI. V lost 8 bases and J lost 5, with 15 bases in between. Here the CDR3 reads CASVLWGLETQYF. The DNA for the CDR3 is TGTGCCAGCGTCTTGTGGGGGCTGGAGACCCAGTACTTC.

This chain connects TRBV9 to TRBJ1-1; no clear D. V lost 4 bases, J lost 0 bases, and 13 bases lay in between. Germline values: CDR1 SGDLS, CDR2 YYNGEE. The CDR3 sequence is 15 residues long. In nucleotides, the CDR3 is TGTGCCAGCAGCAAGATTGCGGGTTTGAACACTGAAGCTTTCTTT. Amino acids: CASSKIAGLNTEAFF.

This sequence joins TRBV4-1 and TRBJ2-3; no reliable D call. CDR3 size: 15 residues. Between the trimmed V and J ends, which lost 1 base and 2 bases, there was a span of 10 bases. Germline V lookup: CDR1 MGHRA, CDR2 YSYEKL. CDR3 sequence: CASSQAVRSTDTQYF. As DNA, the CDR3 is TGCGCCAGCAGCCAAGCCGTCAGGTCCACAGATACGCAGTATTTT.

This clone has more than one count but fewer than ten. The CDR3 loop reads CASSQRTGGLGGYTF. The CDR3 DNA reads TGCGCCAGCAGCCAGAGGACAGGGGGCTTAGGTGGCTACACCTTC. V gene TRBV4-1 combines with J gene TRBJ1-2; 11 nucleotides line up with TRBD1. Germline CDR1 reads MGHRA; CDR2 reads YSYEKL. Trimming took 3 bases from V and 7 from J; bases not matched to a gene: 7. This CDR3 is 15 amino acids long.

The chain employs TRBV6-6 and TRBJ2-1; D may be TRBD2 (5 bases). Germline CDR1 and CDR2: MNHNY and SVGAGI (reference sequence). Trimming cost V 1 base and J 6 bases, with 10 bases left between them. The CDR3 extends over 14 amino acids. In DNA, the CDR3 is TGTGCCAGCAGTTACTTAAGAGAGGGCAATGAGCAGTTCTTC. Translating it yields CASSYLREGNEQFF.

This clone has more than one count but fewer than ten. The chain has TRBV19 and TRBJ1-6, with D unresolved. Germline values: CDR1 LNHDA, CDR2 SQIVND (reference sequence). V was clipped by 5 bases and J by 1 base, with 9 bases between them. The CDR3 spans 15 residues. CDR3 bases: TGTGCCAGTAGTTCCGAGACATCCTATAATTCACCCCTCCACTTT. Its protein is CASSSETSYNSPLHF.

V and J are TRBV12-2 and TRBJ2-7; the D segment call TRBD2 is taken from the table without a DNA check. TRBV12-2 is a pseudogene locus. The CDR3 covers 21 residues. The CDR3 loop is CASRSPCRGFQRECRNYEQYV. DNA for the CDR3: TGTGCAAGTCGCTCCCCCTGCCGAGGGTTCCAGCGGGAGTGTCGGAACTACGAGCAGTACGTC.

The chain recombines TRBV6-6 with TRBJ2-2, with TRBD2 as a possible D gene (5 bases). CDR3 length: 14 residues. Trimming pared 2 bases from V and 6 bases from J, leaving 10 bases between. The germline V gene encodes CDR1 MNHNY and CDR2 SVGAGI (reference sequence). The CDR3 coding sequence is TGTGCCAGCAGTTACGCCCGGGATGCCGGGGAGCTGTTTTTT. It yields the protein CASSYARDAGELFF.

V gene TRBV5-6 combines with J gene TRBJ2-4; tentative D call: TRBD2 (7 bases). The CDR3 has 16 amino acids. Looked up from germline, CDR1 is SGHDT and CDR2 is YYEEEE. Trimming took off 5 bases at V and 0 bases at J, with 15 bases between the two ends. The CDR3 here is CASRVGGLLAKNIQYF. CDR3 nucleotide sequence: TGTGCCAGCAGAGTAGGGGGACTACTAGCCAAAAACATTCAGTACTTC.

To note about this clone: At one end, the junction sequence differs from germline, possibly due to a read error. This sample also contains other DNA sequences that code for the same CDR3. The chain has TRBV9 and TRBJ1-1; D is uncertain. This CDR3 is 15 amino acids long. Germline CDR1 is SGDLS and CDR2 is YYNGEE. CDR3 sequence (DNA): TGTGCCAGCAGCGTAGCGGACTATCCCCGGGAAGAAGCCTTCTTT. Translation: CASSVADYPREEAFF.

The chain joins TRBV6-5 to TRBJ1-2; 9 bases are shared with TRBD1. The V gene's germline CDR1 is MNHEY and CDR2 SVGAGI. The V and J ends lost 4 bases and 2 bases, in that order; junction bases with no gene match: 5. The CDR3 has 15 residues. CDR3 sequence reads: CASSSTGGWNYGYTF. The CDR3 coding sequence is TGTGCCAGCAGTTCTACAGGGGGCTGGAACTATGGCTACACCTTC.

V usage is TRBV9 and J usage is TRBJ2-1, with a possible D match to TRBD2 (6 bases). Germline V gene data show CDR1 as SGDLS and CDR2 as YYNGEE. Trimming took 6 bases from V and 0 from J, leaving 13 bases between them. The CDR3 has 15 amino acids. CDR3: CASNPIGSSYNEQFF. CDR3 bases: TGTGCCAGCAACCCAATCGGGAGCTCCTACAATGAGCAGTTCTTC.